Presented here are 20 T cell receptor beta chains from one specimen sequenced in a study of cytomegalovirus exposure and HLA in healthy donors. Measured with immunoSEQ multiplex PCR; TCRdb has only the in-frame clones, and not every one. Of over 120,000 clones listed, approximately 92% are singletons. Material: PBMCs. Receptor source: a woman in her late teens or twenties in good health and CMV-seropositive.

The chain links TRBV4-1 to TRBJ2-7; 7 positions agree with TRBD1. Trimming took 0 bases from V and 0 from J; bases not matched to a gene: 8. The CDR3 has 17 amino acids. The germline gives CDR1 MGHRA, CDR2 YSYEKL. CDR3 sequence: CASSQDPEGQSSYEQYF. CDR3 DNA sequence: TGCGCCAGCAGCCAAGATCCAGAGGGACAGAGCTCCTACGAGCAGTACTTC.

This chain links TRBV6-5 with TRBJ2-7; 10 nucleotides match TRBD1. Germline V CDR1 and CDR2: MNHEY, SVGAGI. The trim removed 4 bases at V and 6 bases at J, leaving 6 bases unmatched. The CDR3 length is 14 residues. The CDR3 spells CASSLETGGSEQYF. CDR3 coding DNA: TGTGCCAGCAGTTTGGAGACAGGGGGCTCCGAGCAGTACTTC.

CDR3 sequence: CASSATSLDEQFF. The CDR3 DNA reads TGTGCCAGCAGCGCGACTAGCTTGGATGAGCAGTTCTTC. This chain links TRBV9 with TRBJ2-1; 7 bases agree with TRBD2. With V trimmed by 3 bases and J by 8 bases, 5 bases remained unmatched. Germline V gene sequence: CDR1 SGDLS, CDR2 YYNGEE. This CDR3 comprises 13 residues. The variable domain in full, completed from reference TRBV9 and TRBJ2-1, reads DSGVTQTPKHLITATGQRVTLRCSPRSGDLSVYWYQQSLDQGLQFLIQYYNGEERAKGNILERFSAQQFPDLHSELNLSSLELGDSALYFCASSATSLDEQFFGPGTRLTVL.

The CDR3, as DNA: TGTGCCAGCTCATACGAGCCGCCTGGTCGGGGGAACACTGAAGCTTTCTTT. It codes for CASSYEPPGRGNTEAFF. The chain has TRBV18 and TRBJ1-1; no definite D call. Trimming cost V 5 bases and J 1 base, with 20 bases left between them. This CDR3 is built from 17 residues. The germline V gene has CDR1 KGHSH and CDR2 LQKENI.

This clone was picked up a small number of times. The chain has TRBV30 and TRBJ1-1; D possibly corresponds to TRBD1 (5 bases). Trimming took off 0 bases at V and 2 bases at J, with 13 bases between the two ends. Germline V gene sequence: CDR1 GTSNPN, CDR2 SVGIG (reference sequence). The CDR3 sequence is 15 residues long. CDR3 DNA sequence: TGTGCCTGGAGTGTGGGGTACAGGAGCAACACTGAAGCTTTCTTT. Its translation: CAWSVGYRSNTEAFF.

The chain uses TRBV29-1 and TRBJ2-1; TRBD2 agrees at 16 bases. Germline-derived CDR1 and CDR2 are SQVTM and ANQGSEA. The CDR3 contains 18 residues. Trimming took 6 bases from V and 2 from J; bases not matched to a gene: 10. The chain's CDR3 is CSVEGWGLAGGTYNEQFF. For the CDR3, the DNA is TGCAGCGTCGAGGGATGGGGACTAGCGGGGGGGACCTACAATGAGCAGTTCTTC.

This clone was recorded only once. The chain has TRBV9 and TRBJ1-6; D remains ambiguous. The CDR3 totals 14 residues. V was clipped by 2 bases and J by 4 bases, with 7 bases between them. CDR1 is SGDLS and CDR2 is YYNGEE in the germline V gene. The CDR3 protein is CASSVGQYNSPLHF. The CDR3 DNA sequence: TGTGCCAGCAGCGTGGGCCAGTATAATTCACCCCTCCACTTT. The complete variable domain, with remaining parts taken from reference TRBV9 and TRBJ1-6, reads DSGVTQTPKHLITATGQRVTLRCSPRSGDLSVYWYQQSLDQGLQFLIQYYNGEERAKGNILERFSAQQFPDLHSELNLSSLELGDSALYFCASSVGQYNSPLHFGNGTRLTVT.

This chain links TRBV27 with TRBJ2-1; TRBD2 aligns across 8 bases. Germline CDR1 and CDR2: MNHEY and SMNVEV (reference sequence). The V segment lost 5 bases and the J segment 1 base; nucleotides outside the gene matches: 7. The CDR3 loop spans 16 amino acids. CDR3 nucleotide sequence: TGTGCCAGCAGTCCGATAGCGGGGACTTCCTACAATGAGCAGTTCTTC. The encoded protein is CASSPIAGTSYNEQFF.

This CDR3 reads CSVTVNTEAFF. DNA of the CDR3: TGCAGTGTCACTGTGAACACTGAAGCTTTCTTT. The chain recombines TRBV20-1 with TRBJ1-1; D gene ambiguous. The CDR3 consists of 11 residues. The germline V and J ends were trimmed by 7 bases and 0 bases, with 6 bases remaining between them. Germline V gives CDR1 DFQATT, CDR2 SNEGSKA (reference sequence).

This sequence joins TRBV18 and TRBJ1-6; D may be TRBD1 (5 bases). Germline CDR1 and CDR2: KGHSH and LQKENI. The CDR3 is 15 amino acids. Trimming pared 4 bases from V and 14 bases from J, leaving 21 bases between. CDR3 in amino acids: CASSQRDSGLWTLHF. In DNA, the CDR3 is TGTGCCAGCTCACAACGGGACTCGGGGTTGTGGACCCTCCACTTT.

CDR3 protein: CASSAVNEQYF. Written as DNA, the CDR3 is TGCGCCAGCAGTGCGGTGAACGAGCAGTACTTC. The chain uses TRBV10-2 and TRBJ2-7, with D hard to call. Germline CDR1 reads WSHSY; CDR2 reads SAAADI. V lost 4 bases, J lost 5 bases, and 6 bases lay in between. The CDR3 has 11 amino acids.

The chain joins TRBV6-1 to TRBJ2-2; 7 nucleotides match TRBD2. Germline V gene sequence: CDR1 MNHNS, CDR2 SASEGT. V lost 4 bases to trimming and J lost 5 bases; unmatched junction nucleotides: 19. The CDR3 totals 19 residues. This CDR3 is CASSALYFSTDGGTGELFF. The CDR3 nucleotides read TGTGCCAGCAGTGCTCTCTATTTTTCGACTGACGGGGGGACCGGGGAGCTGTTTTTT.

CDR3 bases: TGTGCCAGCAGTTTATCCCTAGGACTAGTATTGAACACCGGGGAGCTGTTTTTT. This gives the protein CASSLSLGLVLNTGELFF. The chain carries TRBV27 and TRBJ2-2; 7 nucleotides line up with TRBD2. The V and J ends lost 0 bases and 1 base, in that order; junction bases with no gene match: 8. The CDR3 runs 18 residues. Germline CDR1 is MNHEY and CDR2 is SMNVEV (reference sequence).

The chain couples TRBV18 to TRBJ2-7; 8 nucleotides match TRBD2. J lost 0 bases, V lost 3 bases, and 19 bases had no gene match. Looked up from germline, CDR1 is KGHSH and CDR2 is LQKENI. This CDR3 has 20 residues. CDR3 protein: CASSPRRLREAGGYSYEQYF. CDR3 coding DNA: TGTGCCAGCTCACCGCGTCGACTCCGGGAGGCGGGGGGTTACTCCTACGAGCAGTACTTC.

V and J are TRBV18 and TRBJ2-1; 7 bases agree with TRBD2. The CDR3 runs 16 residues. Germline V CDR1 and CDR2: KGHSH, LQKENI. With 6 bases clipped from V and 10 bases from J, the junction kept 18 bases outside the gene matches. The chain's CDR3 is CASSAVGRGQGGEQFF. DNA for the CDR3: TGTGCCAGCTCGGCAGTCGGTCGGGGCCAGGGAGGGGAGCAGTTCTTC.

This sequence joins TRBV2 and TRBJ1-4; TRBD1 matches at 7 bases. The CDR3 is 12 residues long. CDR1 is SNHLY, CDR2 FYNNEI, per germline. After removal of 10 bases from V and 5 bases from J, the junction contained 4 bases not matched to a gene. CDR3 sequence reads: CAILDRNEKLFF. CDR3 sequence (DNA): TGTGCCATCTTGGACAGGAATGAAAAACTGTTTTTT.

V gene TRBV28 combines with J gene TRBJ1-5, with TRBD1 identical over 7 bases. J gave up 2 bases and V 4 bases, and 8 bases lay outside the gene matches. Per germline, CDR1 MDHEN and CDR2 SYDVKM. This CDR3 has 16 residues. DNA of the CDR3: TGTGCCAGCAGTTCGGCAGGGGGGTGGGGCAATCAGCCCCAGCATTTT. It codes for CASSSAGGWGNQPQHF.

This chain connects TRBV27 to TRBJ1-5; D not certain. The germline V and J ends were trimmed by 0 bases and 4 bases, with 13 bases remaining between them. This CDR3 comprises 16 residues. Germline-derived CDR1 and CDR2 are MNHEY and SMNVEV (reference sequence). DNA of the CDR3: TGTGCCAGCAGTTTATCGTACGGTTTGAGGAATCAGCCCCAGCATTTT. Protein sequence: CASSLSYGLRNQPQHF.

The chain uses TRBV19 and TRBJ1-1; 9 bases line up with TRBD1. This CDR3 comprises 16 residues. Germline V CDR1 and CDR2: LNHDA, SQIVND (reference sequence). The J segment lost 2 bases and the V segment lost 7 bases, leaving 11 bases of the junction unmatched. CDR3 coding DNA: TGTGCCAGTACTTTAGGGACAGGGATATCTAACACTGAAGCTTTCTTT. Amino acids: CASTLGTGISNTEAFF.

The gene calls are TRBV19 and TRBJ1-5, with 7 nucleotides matching TRBD1. V gave up 5 bases and J gave up 5 bases; unmatched junction bases: 6. Germline V lookup: CDR1 LNHDA, CDR2 SQIVND (reference sequence). The CDR3 has 14 amino acids. DNA for the CDR3: TGTGCCAGTAGTGTAGGGGGCTCTTATCAGCCCCAGCATTTT. It encodes CASSVGGSYQPQHF.